This note documents a single T cell receptor beta chain sequence. The sample is drawn from a study of T cell changes during pregnancy in multiple sclerosis. Libraries were prepared by immunoSEQ multiplex PCR; TCRdb keeps only in-frame clonotypes and omits some of them. In the table there are some 40,000 clones, approximately 91% of which are singletons. CDR3 length: 16 amino acids. The germline CDR1 and CDR2 sequences are SGHNT and YYREEE (reference sequence). V was pared by 0 bases and J by 0 bases, with 6 bases of the junction left unmatched. This TCR was recovered from a female donor with multiple sclerosis, enrolled in a pregnancy study. V and J are TRBV5-4 and TRBJ2-7; 7 bases are a match to TRBD1. The sequences come from CD4+ T cells from peripheral blood mononuclear cells, collected in the first trimester of pregnancy. CDR3 nucleotides: TGTGCCAGCAGCTTGGGGACAGGCTTTAGCTCCTACGAGCAGTACTTC. As protein: CASSLGTGFSSYEQYF.